This T cell receptor beta chain was found in a study of T cell responses to AZD1222 COVID-19 vaccine. Overall study findings and caveats: Only 6 or 7 people who got AZD1222 tested seropositive at baseline. Samples come after the peak T cell response, not at day 14. The donor group comprised mostly white British people and more females; the analysis possibly underestimated clonal diversity.

V dropped 7 bases and J dropped 2 bases, with 14 bases sitting between them. This CDR3 is built from 14 residues. The germline V gene encodes CDR1 SGHRS and CDR2 YFSETQ. Comments on this clone: Its antigen is still unknown.

Generated by immunoSEQ multiplex PCR, the TCRdb table keeps only in-frame clones and is missing some. The sample shows approximately 110,000 clones, around 90% of them seen only once. The receptor was derived from an adult in good health. The sample consisted of peripheral blood, taken on day 0 of AZD1222 vaccination. This chain connects TRBV5-1 to TRBJ2-3, with a possible D match to TRBD2 (5 bases). The CDR3: CASGERRVTDTQYF. CDR3 DNA: TGCGCCAGCGGGGAGCGGCGGGTCACAGATACGCAGTATTTT.